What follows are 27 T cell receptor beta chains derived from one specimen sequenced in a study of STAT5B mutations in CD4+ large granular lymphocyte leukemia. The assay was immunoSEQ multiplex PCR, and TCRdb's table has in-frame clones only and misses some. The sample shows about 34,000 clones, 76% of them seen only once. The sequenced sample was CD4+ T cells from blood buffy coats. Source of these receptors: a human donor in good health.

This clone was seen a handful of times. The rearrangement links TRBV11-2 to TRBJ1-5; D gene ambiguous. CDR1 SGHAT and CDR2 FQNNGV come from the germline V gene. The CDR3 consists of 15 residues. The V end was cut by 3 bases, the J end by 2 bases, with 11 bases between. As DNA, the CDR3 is TGTGCCAGCAGCTTGGGCCCAGCGCGCAATCAGCCCCAGCATTTT. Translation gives CASSLGPARNQPQHF.

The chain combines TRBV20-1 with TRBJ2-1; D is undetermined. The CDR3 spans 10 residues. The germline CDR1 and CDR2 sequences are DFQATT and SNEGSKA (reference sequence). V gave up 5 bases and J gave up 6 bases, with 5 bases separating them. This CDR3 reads CSALGNEQFF. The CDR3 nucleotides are TGCAGTGCTCTGGGCAATGAGCAGTTCTTC.

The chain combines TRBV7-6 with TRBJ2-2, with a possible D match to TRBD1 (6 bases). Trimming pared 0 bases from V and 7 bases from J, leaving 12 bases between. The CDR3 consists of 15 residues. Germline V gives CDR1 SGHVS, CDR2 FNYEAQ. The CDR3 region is CASSLAPGAVGELFF. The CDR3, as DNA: TGTGCCAGCAGCTTAGCCCCAGGGGCTGTCGGGGAGCTGTTTTTT.

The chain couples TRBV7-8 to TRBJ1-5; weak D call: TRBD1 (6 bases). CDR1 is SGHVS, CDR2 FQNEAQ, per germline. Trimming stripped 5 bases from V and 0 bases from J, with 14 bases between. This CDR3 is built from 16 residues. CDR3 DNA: TGTGCCAGCAGCGTTATGCCACAGGGTAGCAATCAGCCCCAGCATTTT. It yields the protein CASSVMPQGSNQPQHF.

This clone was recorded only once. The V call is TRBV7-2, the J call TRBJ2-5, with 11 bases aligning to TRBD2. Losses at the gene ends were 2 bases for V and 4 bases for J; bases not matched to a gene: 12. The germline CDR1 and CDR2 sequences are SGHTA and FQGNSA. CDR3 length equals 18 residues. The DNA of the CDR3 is TGTGCCAGCAGCTTAATGCTGATAGCGGGAGGGCCCGGAGAGACCCAGTACTTC. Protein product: CASSLMLIAGGPGETQYF.

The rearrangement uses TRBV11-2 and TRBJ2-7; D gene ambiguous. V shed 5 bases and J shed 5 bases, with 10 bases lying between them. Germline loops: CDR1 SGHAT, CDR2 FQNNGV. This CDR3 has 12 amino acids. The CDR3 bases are TGTGCCAGCAGCCCCCCCGGGCACGAGCAGTACTTC. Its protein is CASSPPGHEQYF.

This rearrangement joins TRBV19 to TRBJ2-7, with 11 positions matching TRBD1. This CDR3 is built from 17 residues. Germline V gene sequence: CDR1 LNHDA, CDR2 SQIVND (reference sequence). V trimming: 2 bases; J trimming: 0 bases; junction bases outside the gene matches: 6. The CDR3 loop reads CASSIRTGGRSSYEQYF. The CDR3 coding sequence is TGTGCCAGTAGTATAAGGACAGGGGGCCGCAGCTCCTACGAGCAGTACTTC.

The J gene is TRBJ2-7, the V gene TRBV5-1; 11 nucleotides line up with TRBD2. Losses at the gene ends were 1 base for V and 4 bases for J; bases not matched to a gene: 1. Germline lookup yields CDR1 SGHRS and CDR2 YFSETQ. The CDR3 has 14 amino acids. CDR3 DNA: TGCGCCAGCAGCTTGACTAGCGGGAGATACGAGCAGTACTTC. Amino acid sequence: CASSLTSGRYEQYF.

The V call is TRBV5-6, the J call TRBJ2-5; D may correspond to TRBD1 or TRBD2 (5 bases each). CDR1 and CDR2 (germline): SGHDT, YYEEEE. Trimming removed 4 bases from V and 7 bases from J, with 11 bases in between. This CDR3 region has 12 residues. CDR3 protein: CASSSSGPTQYF. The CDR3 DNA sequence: TGTGCCAGCAGCAGTTCGGGACCGACCCAGTACTTC. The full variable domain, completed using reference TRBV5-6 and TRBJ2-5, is DAGVTQSPTHLIKTRGQQVTLRCSPKSGHDTVSWYQQALGQGPQFIFQYYEEEERQRGNFPDRFSGHQFPNYSSELNVNALLLGDSALYLCASSSSGPTQYFGPGTRLLVL.

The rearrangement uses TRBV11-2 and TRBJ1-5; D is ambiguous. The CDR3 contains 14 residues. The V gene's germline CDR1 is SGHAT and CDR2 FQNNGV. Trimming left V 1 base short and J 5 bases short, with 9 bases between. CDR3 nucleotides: TGTGCCAGCAGCTTAGGACTTCGCGATCAGCCCCAGCATTTT. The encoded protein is CASSLGLRDQPQHF.

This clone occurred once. The CDR3 coding sequence is TGTGCCAGCAGCTTAGGTCAGCCTCCTCGTAATGAGCAGTTCTTC. This sequence encodes CASSLGQPPRNEQFF. The V and J genes are TRBV7-9 and TRBJ2-1; D unresolved. The V gene lost 1 base and the J gene lost 7 bases, with 14 bases spanning the gap. CDR3 length: 15 residues. CDR1 is SEHNR, CDR2 FQNEAQ, per germline (reference sequence).

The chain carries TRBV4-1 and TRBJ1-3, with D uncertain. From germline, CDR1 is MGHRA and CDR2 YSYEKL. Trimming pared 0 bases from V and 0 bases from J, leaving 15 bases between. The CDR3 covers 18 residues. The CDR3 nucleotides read TGCGCCAGCAGCCAAGACTTTGGACGCTTCAACTCTGGAAACACCATATATTTT. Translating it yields CASSQDFGRFNSGNTIYF.

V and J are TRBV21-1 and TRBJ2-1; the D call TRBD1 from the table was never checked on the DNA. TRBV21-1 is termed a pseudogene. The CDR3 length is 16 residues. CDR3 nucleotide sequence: TGTGCCAGCAGCAAAAGGCCGGGTAAGGGGGACAATGAGCAGTTCTTC. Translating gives CASSKRPGKGDNEQFF.

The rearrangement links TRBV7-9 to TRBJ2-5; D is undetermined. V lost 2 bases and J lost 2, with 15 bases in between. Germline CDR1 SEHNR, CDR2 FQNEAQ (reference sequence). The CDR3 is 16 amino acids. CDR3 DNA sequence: TGTGCCAGCAGCTTACGTTTTAGTTCATATCAAGAGACCCAGTACTTC. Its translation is CASSLRFSSYQETQYF.

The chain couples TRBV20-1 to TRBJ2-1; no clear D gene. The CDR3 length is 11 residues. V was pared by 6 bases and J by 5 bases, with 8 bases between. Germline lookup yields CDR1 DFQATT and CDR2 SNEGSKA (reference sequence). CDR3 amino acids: CSAASNNEQFF. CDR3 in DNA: TGCAGTGCGGCTTCTAACAATGAGCAGTTCTTC.

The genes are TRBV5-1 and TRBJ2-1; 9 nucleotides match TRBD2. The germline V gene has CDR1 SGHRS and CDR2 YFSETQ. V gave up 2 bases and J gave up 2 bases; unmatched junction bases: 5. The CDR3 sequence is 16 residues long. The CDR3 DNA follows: TGCGCCAGCAGCTTATACGCTAGCGGGGCCTACAATGAGCAGTTCTTC. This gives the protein CASSLYASGAYNEQFF. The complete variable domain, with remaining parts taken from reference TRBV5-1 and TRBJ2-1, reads KAGVTQTPRYLIKTRGQQVTLSCSPISGHRSVSWYQQTPGQGLQFLFEYFSETQRNKGNFPGRFSGRQFSNSRSEMNVSTLELGDSALYLCASSLYASGAYNEQFFGPGTRLTVL.

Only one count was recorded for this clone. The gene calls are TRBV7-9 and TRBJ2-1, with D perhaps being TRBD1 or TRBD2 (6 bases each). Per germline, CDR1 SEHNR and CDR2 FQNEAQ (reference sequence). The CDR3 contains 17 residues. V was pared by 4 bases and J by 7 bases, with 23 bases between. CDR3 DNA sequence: TGTGCCAGCAGCTCCGACCGGGCCCTAGGAGGGGGGAATGAGCAGTTCTTC. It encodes CASSSDRALGGGNEQFF.

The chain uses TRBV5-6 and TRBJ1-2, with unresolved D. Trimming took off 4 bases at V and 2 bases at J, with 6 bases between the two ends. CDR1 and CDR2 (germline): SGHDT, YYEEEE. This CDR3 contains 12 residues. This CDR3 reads CASSAGNYGYTF. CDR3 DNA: TGTGCCAGCAGCGCTGGGAACTATGGCTACACCTTC.

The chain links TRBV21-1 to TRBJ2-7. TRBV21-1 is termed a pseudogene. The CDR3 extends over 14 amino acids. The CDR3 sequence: CASSIGGQTYEQYF. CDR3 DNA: TGTGCCAGCAGCATAGGGGGGCAGACCTACGAGCAGTACTTC.

CDR3 sequence: CAISTGTGEKLFF. The DNA for the CDR3 is TGTGCCATCAGCACCGGGACAGGAGAAAAACTGTTTTTT. V gene TRBV10-3 combines with J gene TRBJ1-4, with TRBD1 identical over 8 bases. V dropped 6 bases and J dropped 8; count of bases not matched to a gene: 5. The CDR3 is made up of 13 amino acids. The V gene's germline CDR1 is ENHRY and CDR2 SYGVKD.

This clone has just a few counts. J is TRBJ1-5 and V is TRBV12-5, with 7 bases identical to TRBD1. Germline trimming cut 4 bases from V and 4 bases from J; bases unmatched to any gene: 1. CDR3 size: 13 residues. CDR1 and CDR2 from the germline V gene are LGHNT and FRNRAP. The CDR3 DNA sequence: TGTGCTAGTGGTTACAGGGGTAATCAGCCCCAGCATTTT. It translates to CASGYRGNQPQHF.

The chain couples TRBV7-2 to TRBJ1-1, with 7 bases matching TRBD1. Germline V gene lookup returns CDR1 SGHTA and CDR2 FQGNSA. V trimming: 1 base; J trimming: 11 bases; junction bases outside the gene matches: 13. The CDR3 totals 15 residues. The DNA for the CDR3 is TGTGCCAGCAGCTTAGATATGAGACAGGGTTGGTTGGCTTTCTTT. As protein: CASSLDMRQGWLAFF.

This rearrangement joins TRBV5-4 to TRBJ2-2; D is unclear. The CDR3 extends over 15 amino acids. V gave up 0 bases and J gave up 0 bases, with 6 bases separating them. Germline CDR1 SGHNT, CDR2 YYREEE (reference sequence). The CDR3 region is CASSLGLANTGELFF. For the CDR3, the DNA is TGTGCCAGCAGCTTGGGGCTAGCGAACACCGGGGAGCTGTTTTTT.

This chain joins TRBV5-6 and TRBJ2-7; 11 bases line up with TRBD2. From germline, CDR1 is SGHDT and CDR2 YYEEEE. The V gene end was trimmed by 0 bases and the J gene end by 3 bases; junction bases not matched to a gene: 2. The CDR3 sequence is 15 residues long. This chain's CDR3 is CASSLGLAGSYEQYF. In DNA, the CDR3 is TGTGCCAGCAGCTTGGGACTAGCGGGGAGCTACGAGCAGTACTTC.

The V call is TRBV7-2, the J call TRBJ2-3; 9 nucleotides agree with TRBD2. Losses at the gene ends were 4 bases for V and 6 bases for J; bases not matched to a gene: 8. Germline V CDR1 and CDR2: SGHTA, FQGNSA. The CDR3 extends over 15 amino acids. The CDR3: CASSSAGGGRDTQYF. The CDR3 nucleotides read TGTGCCAGCAGCTCAGCGGGGGGCGGGAGGGATACGCAGTATTTT.

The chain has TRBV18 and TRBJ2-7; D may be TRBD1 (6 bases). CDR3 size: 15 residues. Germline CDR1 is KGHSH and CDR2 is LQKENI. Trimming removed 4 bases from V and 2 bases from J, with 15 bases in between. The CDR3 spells CASSRSQGTPYEQYF. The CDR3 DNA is TGTGCCAGCTCACGTTCGCAGGGGACACCCTACGAGCAGTACTTC.

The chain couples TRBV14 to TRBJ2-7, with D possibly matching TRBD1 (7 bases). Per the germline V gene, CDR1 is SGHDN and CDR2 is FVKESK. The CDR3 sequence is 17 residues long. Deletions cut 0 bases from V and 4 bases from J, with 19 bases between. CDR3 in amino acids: CASSQDLAAGGRYEQYF. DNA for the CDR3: TGTGCCAGCAGCCAAGATTTAGCGGCAGGGGGAAGGTACGAGCAGTACTTC.